This entry lists 26 T cell receptor beta chains sequenced from one sample in a study of Ad26.COV2.S vaccination and SARS-CoV-2 variants. Treatment reported: around 19 received Ad26.COV2.S at low or high dose, single or two shots; roughly five received placebo; per-sample allocation not given. The study sampled participants on day 63 after the first vaccine or placebo injection. Sequencing used immunoSEQ multiplex PCR; TCRdb keeps in-frame clones, though not all of them. Of about half a million clones in the sample, roughly nine tenths were seen once. The sequences come from peripheral blood, collected in a trial of Ad26.COV2.S vaccine versus placebo. The receptors originated from a person between 18 and 65 years old who received the Ad26.COV2.S COVID-19 vaccine or a placebo.

V gene TRBV11-2 combines with J gene TRBJ1-1; D remains ambiguous. In germline, CDR1 is SGHAT, CDR2 FQNNGV. Trimming left V 4 bases short and J 4 bases short, with 7 bases between. The CDR3 has 12 residues. CDR3 sequence (DNA): TGTGCCAGCAGCTCAAAGATCACTGAAGCTTTCTTT. Translation: CASSSKITEAFF.

This chain connects TRBV2 to TRBJ2-1; 12 bases match TRBD2. V was pared by 4 bases and J by 8 bases, with 9 bases of the junction left unmatched. The CDR3 has 16 amino acids. Germline lookup yields CDR1 SNHLY and CDR2 FYNNEI. Here the CDR3 DNA reads TGTGCCAGCAGTGGGCCCGGACTAGCGGGATTTTATGAGCAGTTCTTC. Amino acid sequence: CASSGPGLAGFYEQFF.

The rearrangement uses TRBV6-5 and TRBJ1-4; 9 nucleotides match TRBD1. V gave up 4 bases and J gave up 3 bases; unmatched junction bases: 6. CDR3 size: 16 residues. Germline V gene sequence: CDR1 MNHEY, CDR2 SVGAGI. The CDR3 spells CASSSGTGRANEKLFF. The CDR3 DNA sequence: TGTGCCAGCAGTTCCGGGACAGGGCGGGCTAATGAAAAACTGTTTTTT.

The rearrangement joins TRBV2 to TRBJ1-4; 10 bases map to TRBD1. Germline assignment: CDR1 SNHLY and CDR2 FYNNEI. This CDR3 has 15 residues. The V gene end was trimmed by 5 bases and the J gene end by 5 bases; junction bases not matched to a gene: 5. The CDR3 DNA sequence: TGTGCCAGCAGTAGACCGGGACAGGGGAATGAAAAACTGTTTTTT. Its translation is CASSRPGQGNEKLFF.

V and J are TRBV5-1 and TRBJ1-1; 7 bases are a match to TRBD1. This CDR3 region has 16 residues. Germline CDR1 SGHRS, CDR2 YFSETQ. Unmatched junction bases numbered 16, after V lost 2 bases and J lost 9 bases. The CDR3 protein is CASSFLTGTANSKAFF. DNA of the CDR3: TGCGCCAGCAGCTTCCTCACCGGGACAGCGAACTCCAAAGCTTTCTTT.

This clone appeared a single time. The chain couples TRBV19 to TRBJ1-3, with 9 bases identical to TRBD1. Trimming cost V 6 bases and J 0 bases; bases outside gene matches: 3. This CDR3 is 15 amino acids long. CDR1 is LNHDA, CDR2 SQIVND, per germline (reference sequence). The CDR3 DNA reads as TGTGCCAGTAGGACGGACAGGGGCTCTGGAAACACCATATATTTT. It codes for CASRTDRGSGNTIYF.

This chain uses TRBV4-2 with TRBJ2-2; D call uncertain. V shed 6 bases and J shed 4 bases, with 18 bases lying between them. CDR1 is LGHNA and CDR2 is YNFKEQ in the germline V gene. The CDR3 covers 16 residues. CDR3 sequence reads: CASSLSFGSGTGELFF. For the CDR3, the DNA is TGTGCCAGCAGTCTCTCCTTCGGGTCGGGCACCGGGGAGCTGTTTTTT.

The rearrangement uses TRBV19 and TRBJ2-7, with D possibly being TRBD2 (5 bases). The ends were cut back, 7 bases at V and 1 base at J, with 17 bases in the middle. The CDR3 loop spans 15 amino acids. Germline V gene lookup returns CDR1 LNHDA and CDR2 SQIVND (reference sequence). CDR3 in amino acids: CASTPPRANSYEQYF. CDR3 in DNA: TGTGCCAGTACCCCACCGAGGGCAAATTCCTACGAGCAGTACTTC. Combining the CDR3 with reference TRBV19 and TRBJ2-7 gives the whole variable domain DGGITQSPKYLFRKEGQNVTLSCEQNLNHDAMYWYRQDPGQGLRLIYYSQIVNDFQKGDIAEGYSVSREKKESFPLTVTSAQKNPTAFYLCASTPPRANSYEQYFGPGTRLTVT.

This clone was picked up one time. This rearrangement joins TRBV5-1 to TRBJ2-7; D is unclear. V was cut by 1 base and J by 2 bases, with 10 bases left in between. Per germline, CDR1 SGHRS and CDR2 YFSETQ. The CDR3 loop spans 14 amino acids. The CDR3 is CASSLSPAAYEQYF. CDR3 coding DNA: TGCGCCAGCAGCTTGAGTCCGGCGGCCTACGAGCAGTACTTC.

V and J are TRBV5-1 and TRBJ2-1, with 9 bases matching TRBD2. The V gene end was trimmed by 4 bases and the J gene end by 7 bases; junction bases not matched to a gene: 9. This CDR3 has 15 residues. Germline CDR1 reads SGHRS; CDR2 reads YFSETQ. The CDR3 DNA sequence: TGCGCCAGCAGCCCGACTAGCGGACTCTCGAATGAGCAGTTCTTC. Translation gives CASSPTSGLSNEQFF.

The chain recombines TRBV5-1 with TRBJ2-5; D is unresolved. This CDR3 region has 14 residues. V lost 0 bases and J lost 4, with 10 bases in between. Germline CDR1 and CDR2: SGHRS and YFSETQ. The chain's CDR3 is CASSLATGLETQYF. The CDR3 DNA is TGCGCCAGCAGCTTGGCCACGGGTTTAGAGACCCAGTACTTC.

The chain is built from TRBV9 and TRBJ1-2; a possible D gene is TRBD1 (6 bases). The CDR3 extends over 14 amino acids. V lost 4 bases, J lost 4 bases, and 14 bases lay in between. The germline CDR1 and CDR2 sequences are SGDLS and YYNGEE. CDR3 nucleotides: TGTGCCAGCAGCCCCCAGGGGTGGGGCTATGGCTACACCTTC. Amino acids: CASSPQGWGYGYTF.

The chain recombines TRBV14 with TRBJ2-1, with 12 bases lining up with TRBD2. Germline CDR1 reads SGHDN; CDR2 reads FVKESK. V lost 1 base and J lost 6; bases outside the gene matches: 4. The CDR3 runs to 16 residues. CDR3 nucleotides: TGTGCCAGCAGCCAAGCCCCTAGCGGGGGGGCCAATGAGCAGTTCTTC. Translating it yields CASSQAPSGGANEQFF.

The CDR3 nucleotides read TGTGCCATCCCCTCAATGGGCCATCCATGGAGCTATGGCTACACCTTC. Amino acid sequence: CAIPSMGHPWSYGYTF. The chain has TRBV2 and TRBJ1-2; no reliable D call. Germline V gene data show CDR1 as SNHLY and CDR2 as FYNNEI. Trimming pared 10 bases from V and 4 bases from J, leaving 25 bases between. There are 16 residues in the CDR3.

V is TRBV5-1 and J is TRBJ1-3; TRBD1 aligns across 9 bases. After removal of 4 bases from V and 3 bases from J, the junction contained 8 bases not matched to a gene. This CDR3 comprises 16 residues. Germline-derived CDR1 and CDR2 are SGHRS and YFSETQ. CDR3 loop: CASSRITGGGGNTIYF. The CDR3 region has the DNA TGCGCCAGCAGCAGAATAACAGGGGGCGGTGGAAACACCATATATTTT.

The J gene is TRBJ2-3, the V gene TRBV18; D is perhaps TRBD1 (5 bases). The germline gives CDR1 KGHSH, CDR2 LQKENI. The CDR3 is made up of 15 amino acids. V was shortened by 6 bases and J by 1 base, with 14 bases between the two germline ends. CDR3 amino acids: CASSFQGLGTDTQYF. DNA for the CDR3: TGTGCCAGCTCGTTCCAGGGATTGGGCACAGATACGCAGTATTTT.

This clone was seen a handful of times. CDR3 in amino acids: CASSIAQGATSNQPQHF. CDR3 in DNA: TGTGCCAGTAGTATAGCACAGGGGGCTACTAGCAATCAGCCCCAGCATTTT. This rearrangement joins TRBV19 to TRBJ1-5; 9 bases are a match to TRBD1. The length of the CDR3 is 17 residues. Trimming cost V 1 base and J 0 bases; bases outside gene matches: 4. Germline V gene sequence: CDR1 LNHDA, CDR2 SQIVND (reference sequence).

This clone occurred once. The chain uses TRBV6-1 and TRBJ1-2; D remains ambiguous. Germline V lookup: CDR1 MNHNS, CDR2 SASEGT. V gave up 3 bases and J gave up 8 bases, with 10 bases separating them. This CDR3 contains 12 residues. CDR3 sequence: CASSEGLGGYTF. DNA for the CDR3: TGTGCCAGCAGTGAGGGCCTAGGGGGCTACACCTTC.

The rearrangement links TRBV24-1 to TRBJ2-5; unclear D gene. Between the trimmed V and J ends, which lost 6 bases and 3 bases, there was a span of 7 bases. The CDR3 totals 12 residues. Germline loops: CDR1 KGHDR, CDR2 SFDVKD. CDR3 nucleotide sequence: TGTGCCACCAGTCGATCTGAAGAGACCCAGTACTTC. Protein: CATSRSEETQYF.

The chain carries TRBV2 and TRBJ2-7, with a tentative D call TRBD1 (5 bases). The V and J ends lost 7 bases and 2 bases respectively, with 12 bases between them. The CDR3 spans 13 residues. CDR1 is SNHLY and CDR2 is FYNNEI in the germline V gene. For the CDR3, the DNA is TGTGCCAGCACAGGGCCTTTAACCTACGAGCAGTACTTC. As protein: CASTGPLTYEQYF.

The table lists this clone with a count of one. Mismatch with germline at one junction end may stem from a read error. The chain links TRBV7-7 to TRBJ2-5, with 10 bases identical to TRBD2. This CDR3 contains 15 residues. Germline loops: CDR1 SSHAT, CDR2 FNYEAQ (reference sequence). CDR3: CASSYGTSAGETQYF. The CDR3 nucleotides read TGTGCTAGCAGCTACGGGACTAGCGCCGGGGAGACCCAGTACTTC.

This clone was found a few times. At the DNA level, this CDR3 is encoded by other sequences in the same sample as well. The V gene is TRBV19, the J gene TRBJ2-1; 8 bases agree with TRBD2. Germline-derived CDR1 and CDR2 are LNHDA and SQIVND (reference sequence). There are 15 residues in the CDR3. V was clipped by 1 base and J by 8 bases; unmatched bases: 7. The CDR3 here is CASSIGAGVLDEQFF. As DNA, the CDR3 is TGTGCCAGTAGTATAGGAGCGGGAGTTCTAGATGAGCAGTTCTTC.

As to this clone: This sample includes further DNA sequences coding for the same CDR3. V is TRBV5-1 and J is TRBJ2-3, with 9 bases aligning to TRBD2. V lost 4 bases, J lost 3 bases, and 0 bases stayed unmatched. CDR1 and CDR2 from the germline V gene are SGHRS and YFSETQ. This CDR3 comprises 13 residues. The CDR3 loop is CASSLAGTDTQYF. In DNA form, the CDR3 reads TGCGCCAGCAGCCTAGCGGGGACAGATACGCAGTATTTT.

There are a few counts of this clone. Other DNA variants within this sample encode the same CDR3. This chain links TRBV7-8 with TRBJ1-5, with D possibly TRBD1 on 5 matching bases. Per germline, CDR1 SGHVS and CDR2 FQNEAQ. The CDR3 runs to 15 residues. V was pared by 0 bases and J by 0 bases, with 6 bases between. The CDR3 nucleotides are TGTGCCAGCAGCTTAGCTGGGGGTAGCAATCAGCCCCAGCATTTT. As protein: CASSLAGGSNQPQHF.

The V call is TRBV9, the J call TRBJ1-2, with 7 bases lining up with TRBD1. The CDR3 is 14 residues long. With 4 bases clipped from V and 1 base from J, the junction kept 4 bases outside the gene matches. The germline CDR1 and CDR2 sequences are SGDLS and YYNGEE. The CDR3: CASSPGQSNYGYTF. In DNA, the CDR3 is TGTGCCAGCAGCCCGGGACAGAGTAACTATGGCTACACCTTC.

The chain employs TRBV2 and TRBJ2-7, with TRBD1 matching over 9 bases. The CDR3 is 16 amino acids. With V trimmed by 6 bases and J by 4 bases, 13 bases remained unmatched. Germline CDR1 SNHLY, CDR2 FYNNEI. CDR3: CASREKTGGSYYEQYF. The CDR3 DNA sequence: TGTGCCAGCAGGGAGAAAACAGGGGGCTCTTATTACGAGCAGTACTTC.